The 32 T cell receptor beta chains given below trace back to one sample, sequenced in a study of CD8 T cells in ankylosing spondylitis. TCRdb processed the 5' RACE reads anew with MiXCR; each CDR3 protein has one entry. The top ten hold approximately 32% of the sample, which has 230,000 or so distinct CDR3 sequences, roughly 18% seen once. The sequenced material came from blood, either unsorted or a sorted T cell fraction (not recorded which). Every receptor here comes from a male donor with ankylosing spondylitis or in good health (not recorded which).

The rearrangement links TRBV3-1 to TRBJ2-1; D is uncertain. V dropped 0 bases and J dropped 5 bases, with 17 bases sitting between them. The CDR3 sequence is 17 residues long. CDR1 is LGHDT and CDR2 is YNNKEL in the germline V gene (reference sequence). The CDR3 DNA is TGTGCCAGCAGCCAAGATGGTTCGCCCGCGACCAACAATGAGCAGTTCTTC. It encodes CASSQDGSPATNNEQFF.

This clonotype was seen a few times. V and J are TRBV7-9 and TRBJ2-7; D may be TRBD2 (5 bases). The CDR3 has 15 residues. Trimming took off 8 bases at V and 3 bases at J, with 20 bases between the two ends. Per germline, CDR1 SEHNR and CDR2 FQNEAQ (reference sequence). Here the CDR3 DNA reads TGTGCCAGCGCTACTTCTGGCGGGCCCTTCTACGAGCAGTACTTC. Its translation: CASATSGGPFYEQYF.

This clonotype was observed a handful of times. The genes are TRBV4-1 and TRBJ2-1; 9 positions agree with TRBD2. V lost 10 bases, J lost 7 bases, and 8 bases stayed unmatched. The germline CDR1 and CDR2 sequences are MGHRA and YSYEKL. This CDR3 is 13 amino acids long. CDR3 loop: CAMVAGVGNEQFF. CDR3 in DNA: TGCGCCATGGTAGCGGGAGTAGGGAATGAGCAGTTCTTC.

The chain is built from TRBV25-1 and TRBJ2-5, with D maybe TRBD2 (6 bases). The V and J ends lost 6 bases and 5 bases respectively, with 16 bases between them. The germline V gene encodes CDR1 MGHDK and CDR2 SYGVNS. This CDR3 spans 14 amino acids. The CDR3: CASREGLGQETQYF. The CDR3 DNA follows: TGTGCCAGCAGGGAGGGGTTGGGGCAGGAGACCCAGTACTTC.

There are a few counts of this clonotype. The chain has TRBV4-1 and TRBJ1-5, with a weak D call TRBD1 (6 bases). This CDR3 is 16 amino acids long. V was trimmed by 0 bases and J by 3 bases, leaving 12 bases between them. Germline CDR1 MGHRA, CDR2 YSYEKL. CDR3 coding DNA: TGCGCCAGCAGCCAAGAACCAGGGGCCCTCAATCAGCCCCAGCATTTT. Protein: CASSQEPGALNQPQHF.

The V and J genes are TRBV12-3 or TRBV12-4 and TRBJ2-1; the D gene is possibly TRBD2 (6 bases). Deletions cut 11 bases from V and 2 bases from J, with 16 bases between. CDR3 length equals 14 residues. The CDR3 coding sequence is TGTGCCGCTCGCAGACGGGGGACCTACAATGAGCAGTTCTTC. Translation: CAARRRGTYNEQFF.

Many counts were recorded for this clonotype. This CDR3 reads CASSSPHEAFF. CDR3 in DNA: TGTGCCAGCAGTTCCCCGCATGAAGCTTTCTTT. The rearrangement uses TRBV12-3 or TRBV12-4 and TRBJ1-1; D gene unclear. This CDR3 spans 11 amino acids. Trimming took off 4 bases at V and 7 bases at J, with 7 bases between the two ends.

This clonotype was counted between two and nine times. This chain joins TRBV4-1 and TRBJ2-1, with 12 nucleotides matching TRBD2. The CDR3 has 16 residues. Trimming cost V 4 bases and J 4 bases; bases outside gene matches: 5. From germline, CDR1 is MGHRA and CDR2 YSYEKL. CDR3 region: CASSLKTSGRYNEQFF. The CDR3 DNA is TGCGCCAGCAGCCTAAAGACTAGCGGGAGATACAATGAGCAGTTCTTC.

The gene calls are TRBV10-3 and TRBJ2-5, with TRBD2 matching 8 bases. CDR3 length: 15 residues. Per the germline V gene, CDR1 is ENHRY and CDR2 is SYGVKD. J lost 1 base, V lost 4 bases, and 5 bases had no gene match. CDR3 loop: CAISGAGGPQETQYF. The CDR3 bases are TGTGCCATCAGTGGGGCGGGAGGTCCCCAAGAGACCCAGTACTTC.

The gene calls are TRBV15 and TRBJ1-5; TRBD1 might be the D (6 bases). CDR1 and CDR2 (germline): LNHNV, YYDKDF (reference sequence). V was trimmed by 1 base and J by 7 bases, leaving 11 bases between them. The CDR3 extends over 14 amino acids. The CDR3 nucleotides are TGTGCCACCAGCAGAGCTAGGGGGGCCCAGCCCCAGCATTTT. Translating it yields CATSRARGAQPQHF.

The chain recombines TRBV4-1 with TRBJ2-3; D not resolved. Germline CDR1 is MGHRA and CDR2 is YSYEKL. The V gene lost 0 bases and the J gene lost 3 bases, with 13 bases spanning the gap. This CDR3 comprises 16 residues. The CDR3 protein is CASSQEAEEATDTQYF. Here the CDR3 DNA reads TGCGCCAGCAGCCAAGAGGCTGAAGAGGCGACAGATACGCAGTATTTT.

The CDR3 DNA follows: TGTGCCAGCAGTTACTCGGTAGCGGCTACAGATACGCAGTATTTT. Protein: CASSYSVAATDTQYF. V usage is TRBV6-5 and J usage is TRBJ2-3, with D maybe TRBD2 (6 bases). The CDR3 covers 15 residues. The germline V and J ends were trimmed by 0 bases and 3 bases, with 10 bases remaining between them. CDR1 is MNHEY and CDR2 is SVGAGI in the germline V gene.

The V gene is TRBV27, the J gene TRBJ2-2, with D perhaps matching TRBD1 (6 bases). The CDR3 is 15 amino acids. The V end lost 4 bases, the J end lost 6 bases, and 15 bases lay between the germline ends. CDR1 and CDR2 from the germline V gene are MNHEY and SMNVEV (reference sequence). This CDR3 reads CASSSEGDKAGELFF. CDR3 sequence (DNA): TGTGCCAGCAGTTCCGAGGGGGATAAGGCCGGGGAGCTGTTTTTT.

This clonotype has at least ten counts. The chain carries TRBV4-1 and TRBJ1-3; D not resolved. The CDR3 contains 16 residues. Germline CDR1 and CDR2: MGHRA and YSYEKL. Trimming stripped 2 bases from V and 0 bases from J, with 11 bases between. The DNA for the CDR3 is TGCGCCAGCAGCCAACGGGTGCTTAGCTCTGGAAACACCATATATTTT. It specifies CASSQRVLSSGNTIYF.

This clonotype was found many times. The DNA for the CDR3 is TGCAGCGTTGTTTTGACTAGCGGGAGTTCATCCACCTACGAGCAGTACTTC. Translated, it gives CSVVLTSGSSSTYEQYF. The J gene is TRBJ2-7, the V gene TRBV29-1; 12 bases line up with TRBD2. The ends lost 4 bases at V and 2 bases at J; junction bases unmatched: 12. The CDR3 is made up of 17 amino acids. Germline V lookup: CDR1 SQVTM, CDR2 ANQGSEA.

This clonotype was found many times. The chain carries TRBV12-3 or TRBV12-4 and TRBJ2-1; D remains ambiguous. Between the trimmed V and J ends, which lost 3 bases and 0 bases, there was a span of 9 bases. CDR3 length equals 15 residues. Here the CDR3 reads CASSFGESSYNEQFF. CDR3 nucleotides: TGTGCCAGCAGTTTCGGCGAAAGCTCCTACAATGAGCAGTTCTTC.

This clonotype was recorded a few times. This rearrangement joins TRBV11-2 to TRBJ2-7; 7 bases map to TRBD2. Trimming at V came to 4 bases and at J to 0 bases, leaving 9 bases not matched to a gene. The CDR3 has 16 amino acids. CDR1 SGHAT and CDR2 FQNNGV come from the germline V gene. CDR3 sequence (DNA): TGTGCCAGCAGCTGGGTTAGCGGGCCTATCTCCTACGAGCAGTACTTC. This codes for CASSWVSGPISYEQYF.

This clonotype was counted a few times. The gene calls are TRBV5-1 and TRBJ2-1; D is possibly TRBD2 (7 bases). Germline loops: CDR1 SGHRS, CDR2 YFSETQ. Trimming removed 0 bases at V and 5 bases at J, with 12 bases between. CDR3 length equals 15 residues. DNA of the CDR3: TGCGCCAGCAGCTTGGGCGGGGGCGCCCACAATGAGCAGTTCTTC. As protein: CASSLGGGAHNEQFF.

The V call is TRBV28, the J call TRBJ2-7; 9 nucleotides align to TRBD1. This CDR3 has 16 amino acids. CDR1 MDHEN and CDR2 SYDVKM come from the germline V gene. V was pared by 4 bases and J by 2 bases, with 9 bases of the junction left unmatched. The CDR3 nucleotides read TGTGCCAGCAGTTCCCCCCCGGGGACAGGGCCCTACGAGCAGTACTTC. This encodes CASSSPPGTGPYEQYF.

This chain connects TRBV7-2 to TRBJ1-5; no definite D call. The CDR3 covers 15 residues. Trimming cost V 4 bases and J 0 bases, with 10 bases left between them. Per the germline V gene, CDR1 is SGHTA and CDR2 is FQGNSA. For the CDR3, the DNA is TGTGCCAGCAGCTCCCTGGTGGGTAGCAATCAGCCCCAGCATTTT. It translates to CASSSLVGSNQPQHF.

In this sample, this clonotype turned up a few times. V usage is TRBV7-9 and J usage is TRBJ2-2; 10 nucleotides align to TRBD2. Trimming took 6 bases from V and 7 from J; bases not matched to a gene: 8. Germline CDR1 reads SEHNR; CDR2 reads FQNEAQ (reference sequence). The CDR3 loop spans 15 amino acids. CDR3 protein: CASSPGTSDGGELFF. The CDR3, as DNA: TGTGCCAGCAGTCCCGGGACTAGCGATGGCGGGGAGCTGTTTTTT.

The rearrangement links TRBV12-3 or TRBV12-4 to TRBJ1-1, with TRBD1 as a possible D gene (6 bases). Deletions cut 3 bases from V and 1 base from J, with 12 bases between. The CDR3 is 15 residues long. The CDR3 bases are TGTGCCAGCAGTTTGGGAACAGGGACGAACACTGAAGCTTTCTTT. It specifies CASSLGTGTNTEAFF.

This clonotype was seen more than once but under ten times. J is TRBJ2-2 and V is TRBV12-3 or TRBV12-4; no clear D. V lost 5 bases, J lost 0 bases, and 13 bases lay in between. This CDR3 contains 16 residues. The CDR3 DNA follows: TGTGCCAGCAGTCCCCTAACACCTCCGAACACCGGGGAGCTGTTTTTT. Amino acids: CASSPLTPPNTGELFF.

V and J are TRBV12-3 or TRBV12-4 and TRBJ2-1; 9 bases are a match to TRBD2. The CDR3 covers 17 residues. The ends lost 2 bases at V and 5 bases at J; junction bases unmatched: 10. DNA for the CDR3: TGTGCCAGCAGTTTAATGGGCGGACTAGCGCCCAACAATGAGCAGTTCTTC. This gives the protein CASSLMGGLAPNNEQFF.

This sequence joins TRBV29-1 and TRBJ2-7, with 9 bases identical to TRBD1. Germline V gives CDR1 SQVTM, CDR2 ANQGSEA. The CDR3 is made up of 13 amino acids. With 4 bases clipped from V and 2 bases from J, the junction kept 3 bases outside the gene matches. This CDR3 is CSVVGQGPYEQYF. CDR3 in DNA: TGCAGCGTTGTGGGACAGGGACCCTACGAGCAGTACTTC.

This chain joins TRBV13 and TRBJ2-1, with a tentative D call TRBD2 (5 bases). Germline CDR1 is PRHDT and CDR2 is FYEKMQ (reference sequence). The CDR3 consists of 12 residues. Trimming left V 4 bases short and J 9 bases short, with 10 bases between. CDR3 DNA sequence: TGTGCCAGCAGCTCTACTAGAGCTGAGCAGTTCTTC. This codes for CASSSTRAEQFF.

This clonotype was seen a handful of times. This chain links TRBV7-9 with TRBJ1-2; perhaps TRBD1 as D (6 bases). Germline-derived CDR1 and CDR2 are SEHNR and FQNEAQ (reference sequence). CDR3 length equals 14 residues. V gave up 5 bases and J gave up 1 base, with 11 bases separating them. Written as DNA, the CDR3 is TGTGCCAGCAGCATTAGACAGGATAACTATGGCTACACCTTC. Translation gives CASSIRQDNYGYTF.

In this sample, this clonotype turned up a few times. The rearrangement links TRBV7-8 to TRBJ1-6; the D is unclear. The germline V gene has CDR1 SGHVS and CDR2 FQNEAQ. V shed 2 bases and J shed 10 bases, with 12 bases lying between them. This CDR3 spans 14 amino acids. Here the CDR3 reads CASSLYPPSSPLHF. DNA for the CDR3: TGTGCCAGCAGCTTATATCCTCCGAGCTCACCCCTCCACTTT. The full variable domain, its missing parts supplied by reference TRBV7-8 and TRBJ1-6, is GAGVSQSPRYKVAKRGQDVALRCDPISGHVSLFWYQQALGQGPEFLTYFQNEAQLDKSGLPSDRFFAERPEGSVSTLKIQRTQQEDSAVYLCASSLYPPSSPLHFGNGTRLTVT.

This clonotype was recorded a few times. The chain is built from TRBV29-1 and TRBJ2-5, with D possibly TRBD1 on 6 matching bases. The CDR3 consists of 12 residues. V was trimmed by 7 bases and J by 2 bases, leaving 11 bases between them. Germline-derived CDR1 and CDR2 are SQVTM and ANQGSEA. The CDR3, as DNA: TGCAGCGCAACAGGGAATCAAGAGACCCAGTACTTC. Protein product: CSATGNQETQYF.

V and J are TRBV4-3 and TRBJ2-7; D might be TRBD1 (6 bases). This CDR3 has 14 residues. CDR1 and CDR2 (germline): LGHNA, YSLEER. V was trimmed by 0 bases and J by 2 bases, leaving 8 bases between them. CDR3 in DNA: TGCGCCAGCAGCCAAGACAACAGGGCCTACGAGCAGTACTTC. As protein: CASSQDNRAYEQYF.

This clonotype was seen a few times. The V call is TRBV15, the J call TRBJ1-3, with 10 bases aligning to TRBD1. CDR1 and CDR2 (germline): LNHNV, YYDKDF (reference sequence). This CDR3 is 16 amino acids long. V dropped 5 bases and J dropped 1; count of bases not matched to a gene: 5. Written as DNA, the CDR3 is TGTGCCACCAGCCGGGACAGGGGTGGTTCTGGAAACACCATATATTTT. It encodes CATSRDRGGSGNTIYF.

This clonotype turned up a few times. The chain has TRBV20-1 and TRBJ2-1; 11 bases fit TRBD1. The CDR3 covers 14 residues. After removal of 5 bases from V and 6 bases from J, the junction contained 6 bases not matched to a gene. Germline V gives CDR1 DFQATT, CDR2 SNEGSKA (reference sequence). CDR3 residues: CSADTGTGGNEQFF. The CDR3 nucleotides read TGCAGTGCTGATACCGGGACAGGGGGCAATGAGCAGTTCTTC.